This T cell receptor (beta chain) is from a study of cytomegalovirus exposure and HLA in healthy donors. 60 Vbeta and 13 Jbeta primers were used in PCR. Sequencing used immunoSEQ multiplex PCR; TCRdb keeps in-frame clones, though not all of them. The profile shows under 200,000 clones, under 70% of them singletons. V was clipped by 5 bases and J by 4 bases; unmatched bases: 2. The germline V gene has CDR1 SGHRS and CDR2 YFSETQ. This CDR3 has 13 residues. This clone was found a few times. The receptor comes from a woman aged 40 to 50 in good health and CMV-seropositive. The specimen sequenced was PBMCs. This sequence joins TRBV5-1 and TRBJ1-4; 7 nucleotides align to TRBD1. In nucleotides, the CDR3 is TGCGCCAGCAGGACAGGGATTAATGAAAAACTGTTTTTT. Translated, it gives CASRTGINEKLFF.